A single T cell receptor (beta chain) is shown here with its context. Its cognate antigen is unknown. These data originate in a study of shared clonotypes between healthy human individuals. Looking at the study overall: CD4 naive cells filled three plates per donor, CD4 memory three, CD8 naive two and CD8 memory one.

The table came from immunoSEQ multiplex PCR; TCRdb's copy has only in-frame clones and leaves some out. Among about 2.3 million clones, 85% to 95% were seen once, and the ten largest hold around 0.35%. Broader study findings: Clonotypes not shared had lower generation probabilities than those common to all four donors.

The receptor's source is a man aged 18 to 29 in good health. Some clones in this sample may be carry-over from other donors' samples. Sequenced sample: naive CD4+ T cells from PBMCs. Subset here: CD45RA+ positively selected.

The CDR3 here is CASGRGDHRGNTIYF. CDR3 in DNA: TGTGCCAGCGGGCGTGGGGACCATCGAGGAAACACCATATATTTT. The chain links TRBV9 to TRBJ1-3; maybe TRBD1 (5 bases). Germline V gene lookup returns CDR1 SGDLS and CDR2 YYNGEE. The ends were cut back, 7 bases at V and 4 bases at J, with 18 bases in the middle. CDR3 length: 15 residues. The full variable domain, in which reference TRBV9 and TRBJ1-3 provide the parts outside the CDR3, is DSGVTQTPKHLITATGQRVTLRCSPRSGDLSVYWYQQSLDQGLQFLIQYYNGEERAKGNILERFSAQQFPDLHSELNLSSLELGDSALYFCASGRGDHRGNTIYFGEGSWLTVV.